The clone carrying this T cell receptor (beta chain) was counted only a few times. The antigen is undetermined. The sample is drawn from a study of T-cell reconstitution after alpha-beta-depleted transplantation in children. Unique molecular identifiers tagged the TCRbeta library. TCRdb processed the PCR reads anew with MiXCR; each CDR3 protein has one entry. The table has 700,000 to 850,000 distinct CDR3 sequences, roughly 15% seen once. Study results and limitations: Some patients' high day-60 TCRbeta diversity was traced to surviving recipient T cells and thymic progenitors. The main origin of T-cell counts and diversity one year after transplant was newly produced T cells. About two months after transplant, alpha-beta T cells reportedly came from several hundred expanded graft clones.

This sample comprised PBMCs, mostly from graft donor cells, obtained 360 days after TCRalphabeta/CD19-depleted stem cell transplant. The sequence was collected from a male patient between 5 and 17 years old who had a stem cell transplant for acute lymphoblastic leukemia, so the T cells may come from the graft donor.

As DNA, the CDR3 is TGTGCCAGCAGCGTAGGCGGGGACTACGAGCAGTACTTC. Translation gives CASSVGGDYEQYF. This chain uses TRBV9 with TRBJ2-7, with D perhaps matching TRBD2 (6 bases). This CDR3 contains 13 residues. Germline V CDR1 and CDR2: SGDLS, YYNGEE. Trimming took off 0 bases at V and 3 bases at J, with 7 bases between the two ends.